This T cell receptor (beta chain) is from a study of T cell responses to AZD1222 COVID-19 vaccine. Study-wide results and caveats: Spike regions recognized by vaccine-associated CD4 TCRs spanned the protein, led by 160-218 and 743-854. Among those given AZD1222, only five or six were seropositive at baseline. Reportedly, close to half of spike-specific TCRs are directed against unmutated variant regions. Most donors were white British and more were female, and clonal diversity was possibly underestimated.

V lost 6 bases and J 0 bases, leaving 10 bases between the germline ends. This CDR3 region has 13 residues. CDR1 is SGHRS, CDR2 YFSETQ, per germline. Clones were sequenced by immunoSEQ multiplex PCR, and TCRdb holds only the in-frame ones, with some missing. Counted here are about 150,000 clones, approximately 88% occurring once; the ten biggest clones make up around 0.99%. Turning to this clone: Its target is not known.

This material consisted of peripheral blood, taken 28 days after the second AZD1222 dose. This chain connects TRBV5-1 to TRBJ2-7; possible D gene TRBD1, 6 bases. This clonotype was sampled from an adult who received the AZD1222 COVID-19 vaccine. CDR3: CASTDSNSYEQYF. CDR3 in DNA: TGCGCCAGCACGGACAGCAACTCCTACGAGCAGTACTTC.